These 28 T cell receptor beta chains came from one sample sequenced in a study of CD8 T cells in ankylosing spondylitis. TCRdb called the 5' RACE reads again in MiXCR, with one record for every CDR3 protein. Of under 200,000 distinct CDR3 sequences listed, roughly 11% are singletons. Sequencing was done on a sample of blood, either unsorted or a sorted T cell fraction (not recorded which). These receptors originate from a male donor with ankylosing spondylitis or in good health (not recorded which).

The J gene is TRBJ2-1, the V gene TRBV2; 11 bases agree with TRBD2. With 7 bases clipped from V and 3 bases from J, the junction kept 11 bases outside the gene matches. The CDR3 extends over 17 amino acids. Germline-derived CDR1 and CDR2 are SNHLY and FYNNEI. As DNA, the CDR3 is TGTGCCAGCACCATCGTAACACTAGCGGGGGACTACAATGAGCAGTTCTTC. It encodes CASTIVTLAGDYNEQFF. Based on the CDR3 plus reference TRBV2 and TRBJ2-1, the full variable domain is EPEVTQTPSHQVTQMGQEVILRCVPISNHLYFYWYRQILGQKVEFLVSFYNNEISEKSEIFDDQFSVERPDGSNFTLKIRSTKLEDSAMYFCASTIVTLAGDYNEQFFGPGTRLTVL.

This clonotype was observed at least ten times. The CDR3: CASSGLADEQFF. CDR3 DNA: TGTGCCAGCAGCGGACTAGCTGACGAGCAGTTCTTC. The rearrangement uses TRBV5-5 and TRBJ2-1; 8 nucleotides line up with TRBD2. V dropped 4 bases and J dropped 10; count of bases not matched to a gene: 4. The CDR3 has 12 residues. The germline V gene has CDR1 SGHKS and CDR2 YYEKEE (reference sequence).

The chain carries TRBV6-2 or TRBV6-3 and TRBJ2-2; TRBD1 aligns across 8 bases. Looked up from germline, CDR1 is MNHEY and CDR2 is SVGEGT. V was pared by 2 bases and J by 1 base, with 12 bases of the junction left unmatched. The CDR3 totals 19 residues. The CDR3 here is CASSYGRTGKGKNTGELFF. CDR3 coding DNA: TGTGCCAGCAGTTACGGTCGGACAGGGAAGGGGAAGAACACCGGGGAGCTGTTTTTT.

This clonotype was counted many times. CDR3 region: CASRRDRASDTF. CDR3 DNA: TGTGCCAGCAGACGGGACAGAGCGTCGGACACCTTC. J is TRBJ1-2 and V is TRBV6-2 or TRBV6-3; 7 nucleotides align to TRBD1. The V and J ends lost 6 bases and 12 bases, in that order; junction bases with no gene match: 10. The CDR3 consists of 12 residues. Germline CDR1 reads MNHEY; CDR2 reads SVGEGT.

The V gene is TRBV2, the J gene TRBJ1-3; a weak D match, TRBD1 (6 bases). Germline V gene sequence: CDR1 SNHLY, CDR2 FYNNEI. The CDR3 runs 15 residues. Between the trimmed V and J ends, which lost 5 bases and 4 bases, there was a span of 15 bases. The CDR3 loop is CASSILGARGNTIYF. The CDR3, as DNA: TGTGCCAGCAGTATTCTGGGGGCAAGAGGAAACACCATATATTTT.

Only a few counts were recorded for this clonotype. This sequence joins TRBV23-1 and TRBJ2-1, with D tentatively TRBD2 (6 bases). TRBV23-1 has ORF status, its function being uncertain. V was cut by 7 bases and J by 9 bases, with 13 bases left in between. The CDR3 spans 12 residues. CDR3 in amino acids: CASKKGTSEQFF. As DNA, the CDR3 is TGCGCCAGCAAGAAAGGGACTTCTGAGCAGTTCTTC.

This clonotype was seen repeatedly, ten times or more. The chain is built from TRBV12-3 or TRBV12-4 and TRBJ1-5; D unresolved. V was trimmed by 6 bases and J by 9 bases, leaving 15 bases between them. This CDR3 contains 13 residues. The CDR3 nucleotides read TGTGCCAGCAGGTACGACGGAGCGAGGCCCCAGCATTTT. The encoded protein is CASRYDGARPQHF.

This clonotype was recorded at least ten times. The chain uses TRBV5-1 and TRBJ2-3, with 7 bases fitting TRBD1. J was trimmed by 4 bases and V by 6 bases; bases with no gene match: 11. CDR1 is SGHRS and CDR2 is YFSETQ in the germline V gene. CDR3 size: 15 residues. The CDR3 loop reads CASTNSGQVADTQYF. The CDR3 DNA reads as TGCGCCAGCACCAATTCCGGACAGGTCGCAGATACGCAGTATTTT.

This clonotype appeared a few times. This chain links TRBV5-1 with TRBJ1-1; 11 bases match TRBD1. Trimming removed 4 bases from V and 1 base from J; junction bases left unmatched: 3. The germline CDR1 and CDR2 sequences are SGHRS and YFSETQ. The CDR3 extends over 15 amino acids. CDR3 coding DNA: TGCGCCAGCAGCCGAGGGACAGGGGGGAACACTGAAGCTTTCTTT. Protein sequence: CASSRGTGGNTEAFF. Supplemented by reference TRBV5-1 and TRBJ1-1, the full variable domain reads KAGVTQTPRYLIKTRGQQVTLSCSPISGHRSVSWYQQTPGQGLQFLFEYFSETQRNKGNFPGRFSGRQFSNSRSEMNVSTLELGDSALYLCASSRGTGGNTEAFFGQGTRLTVV.

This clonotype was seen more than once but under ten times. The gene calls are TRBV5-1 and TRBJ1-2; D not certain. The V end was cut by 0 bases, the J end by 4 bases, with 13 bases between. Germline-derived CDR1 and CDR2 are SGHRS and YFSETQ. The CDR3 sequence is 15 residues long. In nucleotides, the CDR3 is TGCGCCAGCAGCTTGGTTTCCGGTAACCTCTATGGCTACACCTTC. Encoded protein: CASSLVSGNLYGYTF.

In DNA form, the CDR3 reads TGCGCCAGCAGTGAGTCGACGGGCCCCGGAGATACGCAGTATTTT. Translating it yields CASSESTGPGDTQYF. The gene calls are TRBV10-1 and TRBJ2-3; D uncertain. The CDR3 has 15 amino acids. Germline CDR1 and CDR2: WNHNN and SYGVQD (reference sequence). V lost 0 bases and J 5 bases, leaving 12 bases between the germline ends.

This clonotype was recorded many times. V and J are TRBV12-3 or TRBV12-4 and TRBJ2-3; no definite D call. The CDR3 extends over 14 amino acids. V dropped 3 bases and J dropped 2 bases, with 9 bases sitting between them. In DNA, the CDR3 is TGTGCCAGCAGTTTGGGCAGCCTCACAGATACGCAGTATTTT. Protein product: CASSLGSLTDTQYF.

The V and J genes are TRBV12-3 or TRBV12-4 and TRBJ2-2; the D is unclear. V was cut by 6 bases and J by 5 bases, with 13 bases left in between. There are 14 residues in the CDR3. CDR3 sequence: CASRSLYQTGELFF. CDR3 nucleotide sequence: TGTGCCAGCAGGTCCCTATATCAAACCGGGGAGCTGTTTTTT.

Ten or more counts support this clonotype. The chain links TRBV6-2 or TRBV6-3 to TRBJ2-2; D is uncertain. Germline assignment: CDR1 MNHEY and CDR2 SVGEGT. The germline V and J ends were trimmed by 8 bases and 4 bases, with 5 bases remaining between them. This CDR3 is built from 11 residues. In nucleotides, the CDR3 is TGTGCCAGCTCCCGCACCGGGGAGCTGTTTTTT. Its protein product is CASSRTGELFF.

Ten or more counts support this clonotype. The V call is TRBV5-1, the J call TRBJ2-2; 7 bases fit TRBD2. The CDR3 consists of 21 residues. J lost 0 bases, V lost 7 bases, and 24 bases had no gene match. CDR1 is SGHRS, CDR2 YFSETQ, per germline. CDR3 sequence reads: CASGGNPTMVAGRANTGELFF. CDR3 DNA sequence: TGCGCCAGCGGCGGTAATCCTACGATGGTAGCGGGTCGGGCGAACACCGGGGAGCTGTTTTTT.

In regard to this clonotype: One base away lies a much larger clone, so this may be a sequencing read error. The CDR3 coding sequence is TGTGCCAGCAGCCTCCGGGACGGGGCGGACACTGAAGCTTTCTTT. Its translation is CASSLRDGADTEAFF. V is TRBV9 and J is TRBJ1-1; possible D gene TRBD1, 5 bases. V lost 4 bases to trimming and J lost 3 bases, with 16 bases between them. CDR1 and CDR2 from the germline V gene are SGDLS and YYNGEE. The CDR3 is 15 amino acids.

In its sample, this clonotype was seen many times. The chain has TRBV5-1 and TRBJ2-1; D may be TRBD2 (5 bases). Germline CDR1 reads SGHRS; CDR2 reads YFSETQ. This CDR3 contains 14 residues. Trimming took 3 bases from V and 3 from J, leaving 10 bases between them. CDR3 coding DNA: TGCGCCAGCAGCTCCCTCGGGGACTACAATGAGCAGTTCTTC. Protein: CASSSLGDYNEQFF.

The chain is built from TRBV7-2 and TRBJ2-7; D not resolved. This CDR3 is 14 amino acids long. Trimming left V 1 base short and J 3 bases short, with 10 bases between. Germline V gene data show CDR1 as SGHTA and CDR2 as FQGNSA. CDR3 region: CASSLEGRSYEQYF. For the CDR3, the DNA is TGTGCCAGCAGCTTAGAAGGACGGAGCTACGAGCAGTACTTC.

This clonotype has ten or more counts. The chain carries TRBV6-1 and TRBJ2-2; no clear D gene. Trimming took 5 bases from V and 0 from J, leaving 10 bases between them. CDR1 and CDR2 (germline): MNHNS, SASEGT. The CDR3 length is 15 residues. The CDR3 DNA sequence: TGTGCCAGCAGTAGAAGCACCACGAACACCGGGGAGCTGTTTTTT. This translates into CASSRSTTNTGELFF.

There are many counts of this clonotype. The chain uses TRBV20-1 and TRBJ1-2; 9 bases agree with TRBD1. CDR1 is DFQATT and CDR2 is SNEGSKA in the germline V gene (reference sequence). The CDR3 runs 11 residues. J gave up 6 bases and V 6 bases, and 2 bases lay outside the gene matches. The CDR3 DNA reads TGCAGTGCCGGGACAGGGCATGGCTACACCTTC. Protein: CSAGTGHGYTF.

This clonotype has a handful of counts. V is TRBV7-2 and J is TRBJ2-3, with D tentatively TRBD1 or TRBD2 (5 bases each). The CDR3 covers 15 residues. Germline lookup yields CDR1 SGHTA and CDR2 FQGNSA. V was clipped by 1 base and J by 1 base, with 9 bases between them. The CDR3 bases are TGTGCCAGCAGCTTAGGAGGGGCGGGCACAGATACGCAGTATTTT. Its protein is CASSLGGAGTDTQYF.

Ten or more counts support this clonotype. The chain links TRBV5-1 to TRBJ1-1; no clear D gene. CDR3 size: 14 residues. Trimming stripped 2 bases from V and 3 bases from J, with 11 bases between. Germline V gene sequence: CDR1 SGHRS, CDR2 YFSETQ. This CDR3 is CASSLITRDTEAFF. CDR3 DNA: TGCGCCAGCAGCTTAATAACGAGGGACACTGAAGCTTTCTTT.

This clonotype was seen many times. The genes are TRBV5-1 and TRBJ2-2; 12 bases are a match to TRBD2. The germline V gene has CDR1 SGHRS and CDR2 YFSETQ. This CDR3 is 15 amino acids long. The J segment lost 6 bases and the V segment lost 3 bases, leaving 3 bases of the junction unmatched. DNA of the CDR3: TGCGCCAGCAGCTGGACTAGCGGGGCGGCCGGGGAGCTGTTTTTT. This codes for CASSWTSGAAGELFF.

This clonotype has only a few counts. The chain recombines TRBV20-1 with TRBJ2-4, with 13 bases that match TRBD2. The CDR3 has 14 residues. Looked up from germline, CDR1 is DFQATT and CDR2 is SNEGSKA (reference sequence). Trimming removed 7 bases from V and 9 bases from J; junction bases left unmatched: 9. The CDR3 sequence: CSVRGLAGAGIQYF. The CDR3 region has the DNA TGCAGTGTGAGAGGACTAGCGGGAGCTGGCATTCAGTACTTC.

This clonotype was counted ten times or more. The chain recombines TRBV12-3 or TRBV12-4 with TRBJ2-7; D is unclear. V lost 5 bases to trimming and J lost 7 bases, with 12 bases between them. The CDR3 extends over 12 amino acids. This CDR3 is CASSPRVGEQYF. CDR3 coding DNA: TGTGCCAGCAGTCCACGAGTGGGGGAGCAGTACTTC.

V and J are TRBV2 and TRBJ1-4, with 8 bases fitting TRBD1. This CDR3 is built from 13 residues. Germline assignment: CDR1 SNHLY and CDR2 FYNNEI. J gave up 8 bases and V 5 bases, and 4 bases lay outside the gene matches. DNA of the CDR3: TGTGCCAGCAGTCAGGGGGCATGGGAAAAACTGTTTTTT. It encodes CASSQGAWEKLFF.

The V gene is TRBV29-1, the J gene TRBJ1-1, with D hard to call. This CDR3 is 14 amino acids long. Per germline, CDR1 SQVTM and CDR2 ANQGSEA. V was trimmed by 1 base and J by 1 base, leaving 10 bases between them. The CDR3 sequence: CSVEAGRQNTEAFF. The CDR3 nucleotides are TGCAGCGTTGAAGCCGGACGACAGAACACTGAAGCTTTCTTT. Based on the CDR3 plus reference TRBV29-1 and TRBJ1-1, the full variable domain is SAVISQKPSRDICQRGTSLTIQCQVDSQVTMMFWYRQQPGQSLTLIATANQGSEATYESGFVIDKFPISRPNLTFSTLTVSNMSPEDSSIYLCSVEAGRQNTEAFFGQGTRLTVV.

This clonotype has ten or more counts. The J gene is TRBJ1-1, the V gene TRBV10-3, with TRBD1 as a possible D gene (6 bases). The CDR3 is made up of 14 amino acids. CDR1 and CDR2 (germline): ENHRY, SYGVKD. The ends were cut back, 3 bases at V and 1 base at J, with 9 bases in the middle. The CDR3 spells CAISEAQGNTEAFF. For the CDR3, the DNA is TGTGCCATCAGTGAAGCACAGGGGAACACTGAAGCTTTCTTT.